A selection of T cell receptor beta chains follows, all from one sample in a study of T cell repertoires in cytomegalovirus infection. TCRdb re-analysed the reads in MiXCR, keeping a single row per CDR3 protein. The top ten clones hold 2.5% to 3.5% of a sample with about 740,000 distinct CDR3 sequences, roughly 35% of them seen once. Specimen: PBMCs. The receptors were sampled from a human donor in good health (CMV status not recorded). Some clones in this sample may be carry-over from other donors' samples. CDR3s include the opening cysteine and the closing phenylalanine or tryptophan. A D gene is named only where the DNA matches it firmly. The size of a clone is reported for some rows only, either as once, few or many, or as a class for expanded clones.

V gene,clone size,D gene,J gene,CDR3 DNA,CDR3 protein
TRBV20-1,-,-,TRBJ2-1,TGCAGTGCTAGAGAACTAGGACGCAGCTCCTACAATGAGCAGTTCTTC,CSARELGRSSYNEQFF
TRBV7-2,-,-,TRBJ1-5,TGTGCCAGCAGCTTAGTTTTTTCAGGGCTTCAGCCCCAGCATTTT,CASSLVFSGLQPQHF
TRBV28,-,-,TRBJ1-5,TGTGCCAGCAACGTCCTCCTCAATCAGCCCCAGCATTTT,CASNVLLNQPQHF
TRBV27,few,-,TRBJ2-7,TGTGCCAGCAGTTTCAGCAGGGGATTTTACGAGCAGTACTTC,CASSFSRGFYEQYF
TRBV5-1,-,-,TRBJ2-2,TGCGCCAGCAGACTTGGGCCCGGACGTTCGAACACCGGGGAGCTGTTTTTT,CASRLGPGRSNTGELFF
TRBV6-5,-,-,TRBJ2-1,TGTGCCAGCAGTTCTTCAAGGGGCCGCTACAATGAGCAGTTCTTC,CASSSSRGRYNEQFF
TRBV10-3,-,TRBD1,TRBJ2-5,TGTGCCATCGGGGGGACAGGGGGCTTCGAGACCCAGTACTTC,CAIGGTGGFETQYF
TRBV19,-,-,TRBJ1-2,TGTGCCAGTAAGGCCCCCAGCCAAGACAGGAATTATGGCTACACCTTC,CASKAPSQDRNYGYTF
TRBV7-2,-,TRBD2,TRBJ2-3,TGTGCCAGCAGCTCAGGACTAGCGGGGCTCACAGATACGCAGTATTTT,CASSSGLAGLTDTQYF
TRBV6-1,-,-,TRBJ1-1,TGTGCCAGCAGTCGGGGGGGGGGGGGTATGATCACTGAAGCTTTCTTT,CASSRGGGGMITEAFF
TRBV7-9,few,-,TRBJ1-1,TGTGCCAGCTTCGGGGAGGAGACCCTGACGACTGAAGCTTTCTTT,CASFGEETLTTEAFF